These 23 T cell receptor beta chains came from one sample sequenced in a study of blood T cell repertoires in COVID-19. Clones were read by immunoSEQ multiplex PCR, and TCRdb kept only the in-frame ones, dropping some. The sample comprises roughly 60,000 clones, roughly 79% of which are singletons, and roughly 4% rests with the top ten. Input material: peripheral blood. Receptor source: a man in his sixties with acute or convalescent COVID-19.

The chain is built from TRBV6-5 and TRBJ1-6; D is ambiguous. V lost 7 bases to trimming and J lost 10 bases, with 17 bases between them. The CDR3 runs to 14 residues. CDR1 is MNHEY and CDR2 is SVGAGI in the germline V gene. CDR3 coding DNA: TGTGCCAGCAAAACGGACTCCTGGGGATCACCCCTCCACTTT. This sequence encodes CASKTDSWGSPLHF.

The rearrangement joins TRBV13 to TRBJ2-3; TRBD1 might be the D (5 bases). Per the germline V gene, CDR1 is PRHDT and CDR2 is FYEKMQ (reference sequence). The CDR3 runs to 15 residues. Trimming removed 3 bases from V and 5 bases from J, with 15 bases in between. The CDR3 coding sequence is TGTGCCAGCAGCTTTGGGGCTCAGCAACTAGATACGCAGTATTTT. Its translation is CASSFGAQQLDTQYF.

The chain recombines TRBV5-1 with TRBJ2-3; possibly TRBD2 for D (6 bases). V was pared by 1 base and J by 1 base, with 16 bases between. The CDR3 covers 17 residues. CDR1 SGHRS and CDR2 YFSETQ come from the germline V gene. CDR3 region: CASSLYNPSEGTDTQYF. The CDR3 nucleotides read TGCGCCAGCAGCTTGTATAATCCTAGCGAGGGCACAGATACGCAGTATTTT.

This rearrangement joins TRBV7-3 to TRBJ1-1; D uncertain. Germline lookup yields CDR1 SGHTA and CDR2 FQGTGA. CDR3 size: 13 residues. Trimming pared 3 bases from V and 4 bases from J, leaving 9 bases between. The CDR3 reads CASSFGEGTEAFF. The CDR3 coding sequence is TGTGCCAGCAGCTTCGGCGAGGGCACTGAAGCTTTCTTT.

The V call is TRBV10-3, the J call TRBJ1-1; 9 nucleotides match TRBD1. J was trimmed by 0 bases and V by 7 bases; bases with no gene match: 6. From germline, CDR1 is ENHRY and CDR2 SYGVKD. The CDR3 contains 15 residues. The CDR3 DNA sequence: TGTGCCATCACCCCGGGACAGGGAATGAACACTGAAGCTTTCTTT. Its protein is CAITPGQGMNTEAFF.

The CDR3 DNA is TGTGCCAGCCTCCCGGGGTCATCATCTTGGGGCTACACCTTC. Amino acid sequence: CASLPGSSSWGYTF. The genes are TRBV19 and TRBJ1-2; D remains unclear. Germline V CDR1 and CDR2: LNHDA, SQIVND (reference sequence). V lost 9 bases and J 8 bases, leaving 22 bases between the germline ends. The CDR3 is 14 amino acids.

This clone has just one count. V and J are TRBV13 and TRBJ2-7; D is unclear. This CDR3 spans 15 amino acids. Germline V lookup: CDR1 PRHDT, CDR2 FYEKMQ (reference sequence). The germline V and J ends were trimmed by 2 bases and 0 bases, with 11 bases remaining between them. The DNA of the CDR3 is TGTGCCAGCAGCTTACGTGGCAGAGGCTCCTACGAGCAGTACTTC. Translation: CASSLRGRGSYEQYF. Full variable domain (remainder filled in from reference TRBV13 and TRBJ2-7): AAGVIQSPRHLIKEKRETATLKCYPIPRHDTVYWYQQGPGQDPQFLISFYEKMQSDKGSIPDRFSAQQFSDYHSELNMSSLELGDSALYFCASSLRGRGSYEQYFGPGTRLTVT.

The V and J genes are TRBV4-1 and TRBJ1-3; D is unclear. There are 15 residues in the CDR3. Deletions cut 2 bases from V and 4 bases from J, with 12 bases between. Germline V gene lookup returns CDR1 MGHRA and CDR2 YSYEKL. CDR3 bases: TGCGCCAGCAGCCAAAGTTTAGGAGCGGGAAACACCATATATTTT. Its translation is CASSQSLGAGNTIYF.

The chain combines TRBV5-1 with TRBJ1-1; D is undetermined. Deletions cut 0 bases from V and 6 bases from J, with 9 bases between. Per germline, CDR1 SGHRS and CDR2 YFSETQ. This CDR3 has 13 amino acids. CDR3 in DNA: TGCGCCAGCAGCTTGGCCTCCCGTTCTGAAGCTTTCTTT. It translates to CASSLASRSEAFF.

The rearrangement joins TRBV24-1 to TRBJ2-7; tentatively, D is TRBD2 (6 bases). V was cut by 2 bases and J by 5 bases, with 9 bases left in between. The CDR3 is made up of 13 amino acids. Germline V gene lookup returns CDR1 KGHDR and CDR2 SFDVKD. CDR3 nucleotides: TGTGCCACCAGTGATTGGAGGGACCACGAGCAGTACTTC. The encoded protein is CATSDWRDHEQYF.

The count of this clone is one. J is TRBJ1-1 and V is TRBV29-1; 8 bases map to TRBD1. Germline CDR1 reads SQVTM; CDR2 reads ANQGSEA. The CDR3 sequence is 13 residues long. Losses at the gene ends were 7 bases for V and 5 bases for J; bases not matched to a gene: 9. The CDR3 spells CSGLQGGGTEAFF. The CDR3 bases are TGCAGCGGTCTACAGGGGGGAGGGACTGAAGCTTTCTTT. Together with reference TRBV29-1 and TRBJ1-1, the CDR3 gives the full variable domain: SAVISQKPSRDICQRGTSLTIQCQVDSQVTMMFWYRQQPGQSLTLIATANQGSEATYESGFVIDKFPISRPNLTFSTLTVSNMSPEDSSIYLCSGLQGGGTEAFFGQGTRLTVV.

The chain joins TRBV5-1 to TRBJ1-4; tentative D call: TRBD1 (5 bases). The V gene lost 5 bases and the J gene lost 5 bases, with 13 bases spanning the gap. Germline assignment: CDR1 SGHRS and CDR2 YFSETQ. This CDR3 is built from 14 residues. In DNA form, the CDR3 reads TGCGCCAGCAGGAGGGACTCGGGAAATGAAAAACTGTTTTTT. This translates into CASRRDSGNEKLFF.

This sequence joins TRBV5-1 and TRBJ1-1; the match to TRBD1 covers 7 bases. The CDR3 totals 14 residues. V lost 3 bases to trimming and J lost 3 bases; unmatched junction nucleotides: 5. Germline values: CDR1 SGHRS, CDR2 YFSETQ. The DNA for the CDR3 is TGCGCCAGCAGCTCGACAGGGTTGGACACTGAAGCTTTCTTT. This sequence encodes CASSSTGLDTEAFF.

A note on this clone: The junction shows a germline mismatch at one end, possibly a read error. V gene TRBV12-3 or TRBV12-4 combines with J gene TRBJ1-2; a possible D gene is TRBD1 (6 bases). The CDR3 has 12 amino acids. CDR3 sequence: CASSFGRQASNF. In DNA, the CDR3 is TGTGCCAGCAGTTTCGGGCGACAGGCTTCTAACTTC.

The rearrangement links TRBV12-5 to TRBJ1-2, with TRBD1 matching 7 bases. The CDR3 sequence is 15 residues long. The germline CDR1 and CDR2 sequences are LGHNT and FRNRAP. J lost 3 bases, V lost 5 bases, and 9 bases had no gene match. The CDR3 protein is CASGADREIDYGYTF. CDR3 DNA sequence: TGTGCTAGTGGTGCCGACAGGGAGATTGACTATGGCTACACCTTC.

V and J are TRBV2 and TRBJ1-1; D gene ambiguous. CDR3 size: 15 residues. Trimming pared 0 bases from V and 9 bases from J, leaving 17 bases between. Germline V lookup: CDR1 SNHLY, CDR2 FYNNEI. CDR3 coding DNA: TGTGCCAGCAGTGAAGCGCGAGGCAGCTTACCTAAAGCTTTCTTT. As protein: CASSEARGSLPKAFF. Using reference TRBV2 and TRBJ1-1 for the parts outside the CDR3, the full variable domain is EPEVTQTPSHQVTQMGQEVILRCVPISNHLYFYWYRQILGQKVEFLVSFYNNEISEKSEIFDDQFSVERPDGSNFTLKIRSTKLEDSAMYFCASSEARGSLPKAFFGQGTRLTVV.

This rearrangement joins TRBV7-6 to TRBJ2-5; D might be TRBD1 (6 bases). The V gene's germline CDR1 is SGHVS and CDR2 FNYEAQ. The CDR3 runs 13 residues. Trimming took off 5 bases at V and 7 bases at J, with 14 bases between the two ends. CDR3 in amino acids: CASSLGQSGTQYF. The CDR3 region has the DNA TGTGCCAGCAGCCTTGGACAGTCGGGGACCCAGTACTTC.

V and J are TRBV19 and TRBJ1-2, with no clear D. With 3 bases removed from V and 4 bases from J, the gap between germline ends came to 12 bases. The length of the CDR3 is 14 residues. CDR1 is LNHDA, CDR2 SQIVND, per germline (reference sequence). CDR3: CASSMGKGSYGYTF. The CDR3, as DNA: TGTGCCAGTAGTATGGGCAAAGGGAGCTATGGCTACACCTTC.

The chain has TRBV6-4 and TRBJ1-2; the D is unclear. The V and J ends lost 4 bases and 4 bases respectively, with 10 bases between them. CDR1 MRHNA and CDR2 SNTAGT come from the germline V gene. CDR3 length equals 13 residues. The CDR3 reads CASSVEGGYGYTF. The CDR3 bases are TGTGCCAGCAGTGTTGAGGGAGGCTATGGCTACACCTTC.

The V gene is TRBV27, the J gene TRBJ1-5, with TRBD1 as a possible D gene (5 bases). CDR1 and CDR2 from the germline V gene are MNHEY and SMNVEV (reference sequence). The V end lost 4 bases, the J end lost 4 bases, and 11 bases lay between the germline ends. The CDR3 runs 14 residues. The CDR3 DNA reads as TGTGCCAGCAGTTCCCCGGGGGGAAATCAGCCCCAGCATTTT. The encoded protein is CASSSPGGNQPQHF.

V gene TRBV2 combines with J gene TRBJ1-4; no clear D. The germline V gene encodes CDR1 SNHLY and CDR2 FYNNEI. The CDR3 consists of 15 residues. V was cut by 3 bases and J by 5 bases, with 13 bases left in between. Written as DNA, the CDR3 is TGTGCCAGCAGTGAGGGCGACAACCTAAATGAAAAACTGTTTTTT. This encodes CASSEGDNLNEKLFF. Full variable domain (rest looked up from reference TRBV2 and TRBJ1-4): EPEVTQTPSHQVTQMGQEVILRCVPISNHLYFYWYRQILGQKVEFLVSFYNNEISEKSEIFDDQFSVERPDGSNFTLKIRSTKLEDSAMYFCASSEGDNLNEKLFFGSGTQLSVL.

The genes are TRBV10-3 and TRBJ2-1; TRBD2 agrees at 10 bases. The CDR3 is made up of 17 amino acids. Germline V gene lookup returns CDR1 ENHRY and CDR2 SYGVKD. V trimming: 6 bases; J trimming: 3 bases; junction bases outside the gene matches: 11. The CDR3 sequence: CAISDPSVAGGYNEQFF. The CDR3 DNA reads TGTGCCATCAGCGACCCCTCTGTAGCGGGGGGCTACAATGAGCAGTTCTTC.

The chain employs TRBV5-1 and TRBJ2-2; possible D gene TRBD1, 6 bases. This CDR3 is built from 16 residues. In germline, CDR1 is SGHRS, CDR2 YFSETQ. The germline V and J ends were trimmed by 4 bases and 0 bases, with 13 bases remaining between them. The CDR3 sequence is CASSPDRPANTGELFF. The CDR3 nucleotides read TGCGCCAGCAGCCCTGACAGGCCCGCGAACACCGGGGAGCTGTTTTTT.